This TCR beta chain was sequenced for a study of human T cells and chemical hapten exposure. As for the study in general: DPC at 0.01% went onto the upper back in patch tests, read at 6 days.

TCRdb independently ran MiXCR on the RACE reads; one entry per CDR3 protein. The sample gives 65,000 to 95,000 distinct CDR3 sequences, approximately 7% of which show up once; approximately 1.3% is in the top ten. Described time point: patch test 2, 6 weeks after DPC sensitization. Treatment of the sample: therapeutic diphenylcyclopropenone sensitization with weekly scalp DPC. Germline CDR1 DFQATT, CDR2 SNEGSKA (reference sequence). This CDR3 region has 11 residues. V was trimmed by 3 bases and J by 5 bases, leaving 7 bases between them. Findings and limits, study-wide: Alopecia affecting every donor means their immune response may not match healthy people's.

In its sample, this clonotype was seen many times. The antigen is unknown. The sequence derives from a woman in her 30s with alopecia areata. Some clones in this sample may be carry-over from other donors' samples. Here the sequenced sample was whole blood, taken in connection with sensitization to the hapten diphenylcyclopropenone (DPC). The chain has TRBV20-1 and TRBJ1-2; D ambiguous. The CDR3 here is CSASNDYGYTF. CDR3 bases: TGCAGTGCTAGCAACGATTATGGCTACACCTTC.